A single sample gave rise to the 10 T cell receptor beta chains below, sequenced in a study of blood T cells in healthy people across ages. The authors ran a second PCR of roughly 6 to 12 cycles using a sample-barcoded 5' primer and a J-beta primer mix. TCRdb re-derived calls from the 5' RACE reads in MiXCR, one entry per CDR3 protein. The sample has around 2 million distinct CDR3 sequences; about two fifths are singletons. The sample consisted of blood. All receptors derive from a human donor in good health.

This clonotype was seen a few times. The chain links TRBV13 to TRBJ1-5, with D hard to call. Between the trimmed V and J ends, which lost 3 bases and 4 bases, there was a span of 10 bases. This CDR3 region has 14 residues. Per germline, CDR1 PRHDT and CDR2 FYEKMQ (reference sequence). The CDR3 is CASSFSGFNQPQHF. For the CDR3, the DNA is TGTGCCAGCAGCTTTAGCGGGTTTAATCAGCCCCAGCATTTT.

The chain combines TRBV4-1 with TRBJ2-5; D is unclear. The germline gives CDR1 MGHRA, CDR2 YSYEKL. This CDR3 region has 19 residues. Trimming took 6 bases from V and 5 from J, leaving 31 bases between them. The CDR3 region has the DNA TGCGCCAGCAGTCTGTTCGTATCCTCAGGCCCCATGTATTGGGAGACCCAGTACTTC. It specifies CASSLFVSSGPMYWETQYF.

This chain uses TRBV6-2 or TRBV6-3 with TRBJ2-3, with D tentatively TRBD2 (5 bases). Germline V gene data show CDR1 as MNHEY and CDR2 as SVGEGT. Between the trimmed V and J ends, which lost 6 bases and 2 bases, there was a span of 15 bases. The CDR3 runs 15 residues. CDR3 protein: CASRDPGTSTDTQYF. For the CDR3, the DNA is TGTGCCAGCAGGGATCCGGGAACCTCCACAGATACGCAGTATTTT.

This rearrangement joins TRBV7-2 to TRBJ2-7; tentatively, D is TRBD2 (5 bases). The CDR3 runs to 16 residues. In germline, CDR1 is SGHTA, CDR2 FQGNSA. The germline V and J ends were trimmed by 1 base and 0 bases, with 13 bases remaining between them. CDR3 sequence reads: CASSLDSSLNSYEQYF. In nucleotides, the CDR3 is TGTGCCAGCAGCTTAGATTCTAGCCTCAACTCCTACGAGCAGTACTTC. Together with reference TRBV7-2 and TRBJ2-7, the CDR3 gives the full variable domain: GAGVSQSPSNKVTEKGKDVELRCDPISGHTALYWYRQSLGQGLEFLIYFQGNSAPDKSGLPSDRFSAERTGGSVSTLTIQRTQQEDSAVYLCASSLDSSLNSYEQYFGPGTRLTVT.

The J gene is TRBJ1-1, the V gene TRBV29-1; 11 nucleotides match TRBD1. Germline CDR1 is SQVTM and CDR2 is ANQGSEA. Trimming took 7 bases from V and 6 from J; bases not matched to a gene: 7. The CDR3 totals 13 residues. DNA of the CDR3: TGCAGCGCCGGACAGGGGGCAGGCCCTGAAGCTTTCTTT. It encodes CSAGQGAGPEAFF.

The J gene is TRBJ2-1, the V gene TRBV4-3, with 9 positions matching TRBD2. V was clipped by 4 bases and J by 8 bases; unmatched bases: 9. Germline CDR1 and CDR2: LGHNA and YSLEER. This CDR3 spans 15 amino acids. The CDR3: CASSPRAGGDDEQFF. CDR3 coding DNA: TGCGCCAGCAGCCCCCGAGCGGGGGGTGACGATGAGCAGTTCTTC.

This chain joins TRBV12-3 or TRBV12-4 and TRBJ1-1; perhaps TRBD1 as D (5 bases). This CDR3 comprises 15 residues. Trimming shortened V by 5 bases and J by 0 bases, and 13 bases separated the two germline ends. CDR3 protein: CASSTPGRMNTEAFF. DNA for the CDR3: TGTGCCAGCAGTACCCCGGGACGGATGAACACTGAAGCTTTCTTT.

The chain recombines TRBV29-1 with TRBJ1-1, with D perhaps matching TRBD1 (6 bases). The CDR3 consists of 13 residues. Looked up from germline, CDR1 is SQVTM and CDR2 is ANQGSEA. V lost 8 bases and J lost 0, with 13 bases in between. DNA for the CDR3: TGCAGCACTCGACAGGATATGAACACTGAAGCTTTCTTT. Encoded protein: CSTRQDMNTEAFF.

This chain uses TRBV11-2 with TRBJ1-1; D unresolved. CDR3 length: 15 residues. CDR1 is SGHAT and CDR2 is FQNNGV in the germline V gene. Trimming shortened V by 2 bases and J by 3 bases, and 13 bases separated the two germline ends. The CDR3 nucleotides read TGTGCCAGCAGCTTAAAACCTGAGACCTACACTGAAGCTTTCTTT. Protein: CASSLKPETYTEAFF.

The chain employs TRBV29-1 and TRBJ1-2; 8 bases agree with TRBD1. Per the germline V gene, CDR1 is SQVTM and CDR2 is ANQGSEA. The CDR3 is made up of 13 amino acids. Unmatched junction bases numbered 6, after V lost 6 bases and J lost 3 bases. CDR3 in amino acids: CSVTGGVDYGYTF. The CDR3 coding sequence is TGCAGCGTAACAGGGGGGGTGGACTATGGCTACACCTTC.